This T cell receptor beta chain was captured in a study of shared clonotypes between healthy human individuals. Sequencing was performed with immunoSEQ multiplex PCR; in TCRdb, only in-frame clones are kept and a portion is missing. The sample lists 2 million to 2.5 million clones; under 97% were seen once. The sequence came from a man in his late teens or twenties in good health. The sequenced sample consisted of naive CD4+ T cells sorted from blood. Subset of the sample: CD45RA+ positively selected.

CDR3 sequence reads: CASSRSRASGRETQYF. The CDR3 DNA is TGTGCCAGCAGCCGTTCCAGGGCTAGCGGGCGGGAGACCCAGTACTTC. This chain connects TRBV7-2 to TRBJ2-5; 8 bases line up with TRBD2. Trimming took 5 bases from V and 5 from J; bases not matched to a gene: 13. The CDR3 runs 16 residues. CDR1 SGHTA and CDR2 FQGNSA come from the germline V gene.